This entry features one TCR beta chain sequence. The antigen it recognizes is unknown. No base quality values were provided; no much bigger clone lies one nucleotide off. The entire isolated RNA was reverse transcribed using the High Capacity cDNA Reverse Transcription Kit, and thus expressed TCRB transcripts were sequenced. Naive, central memory and regulatory T cell samples underwent deep immunoSEQ sequencing, averaging roughly 3.3 million total reads per sample. After sorted cells were lysed in RLT buffer, RNA was extracted with DNase-treated RNeasy Micro or Mini kits, with the choice depending on cell number. Each cell subset was processed on its own to prevent cross-contamination, while patient and healthy donor samples were processed together. Using the immunoSEQ multiplex PCR, TCRB sequences were amplified from cDNA into 87-bp fragments spanning the CDR3 region. Sequencing of the amplicons was done on the Illumina HiSeq platform. The authors' pipeline ran thus. PCR bias was computationally corrected using synthetic template baselines, reads within Hamming distance 2 were collapsed, and singletons that could not be merged were discarded. Reads were aligned to IMGT to assign V, D and J genes, CDR3 length, and insertions or deletions at six rearrangement sites. Clonotype counts were normalized to sorted cell number within each subset before computing true diversity and Gini coefficients with the tcR R package. The overlap coefficient, calculated on TCRB nucleotide sequences, was used to measure repertoire sharing. Out-of-frame TCRB sequences from naive cells were analyzed to stand in for the pre-selection repertoire. Drawn from immuneACCESS, this table holds only the in-frame rearrangements with V and J called that TCRdb kept. Clones are partly lost; checked studies trace under half to an unresolved V gene and leave the rest unexplained. D and trimming were read from the DNA, whereas the V and J calls and clone size are those reported in that table. This sample lists about half a million clones; roughly an eighth were detected once. 0.035% to 0.05% of the sample rests with the top ten.

CDR1 and CDR2 are drawn from the germline V gene: MGHRA, YSYEKL. The CDR3, cysteine through phenylalanine, is 15 amino acids long. The retained sequence is limited to the CDR3, 45 bases, with the frame set at the first base. Trimming removed 4 bases from V and 2 bases from J; the gene matches leave 4 bases unexplained. These data come from a study of beta chain features in type 1 diabetes (dated by TCRdb to the late 2010s). At the level of the whole study: Mean age, gender distribution, total cell number and subset yield did not differ between patients and healthy donors. Across all samples, 107,917,701 sorted cells were examined, and cell number per subset correlated strongly with RNA yield. The study compared TCRB repertoires of sorted circulating CD4+ T cell subsets between recently diagnosed type 1 diabetes patients and matched healthy donors. Regulatory and stem cell-like memory subsets were obtained from only 8 patients and roughly eight healthy donors, while naive and central memory subsets were obtained from all 30 or so donors. Study-wide conclusions, independent of this receptor: Because small numbers of individuals were included in the HLA sub-analyses, any influence of HLA type on TCRB rearrangement was left unresolved. Patients with type 1 diabetes made fewer insertions and deleted more nucleotides at VDJ recombination sites, implying thymic rearrangement abnormalities. In all four CD4+ subsets, TCRB CDR3 length was moderately but significantly shorter in type 1 diabetes patients. Naive, central memory and regulatory TCRB repertoires appeared to be more alike among patients than among healthy donors. Because cDNA was sequenced instead of genomic DNA, highly expressing activated cells could be over-represented, though the groups showed no difference in activation or CD3 levels. Shorter templates might be favored by PCR, yet because patient and control samples were amplified and corrected together, any such skew would affect both groups equally.

A single peripheral blood draw of around 0.11 L on average was collected from each donor into heparinised tubes. Naive, central memory, regulatory and stem cell-like memory CD4+ T cells were sorted on a BD FACSAria II using a panel including CD45RO, CCR7, CD25, CD127, CD95 and CD27. Every sorted population had a purity above 95%. PBMCs were isolated immediately by Lymphoprep density gradient centrifugation and stained directly without culture. To minimize batch effects, samples were stained and sorted in pairs, one healthy donor with one patient per experiment. The receptor's source is a woman between 18 and 29 years old in good health. Rearrangement joined TRBV4-1 to TRBJ2-1; TRBD2 aligns with 8 central bases. The sample comprised naive CD4+ T cells from blood. Read against the paper, the sample's cell subset or site label means: true naive CD4+ T cells. The CDR3 sequence is CASSPRGGTYNEQFF. The DNA sequence reads TGCGCCAGCAGCCCCCGGGGGGGAACCTACAATGAGCAGTTCTTC.